This T cell receptor beta chain was captured in a study of T-cell reconstitution after alpha-beta-depleted transplantation in children. Study conclusions and caveats: TCRbeta diversity was high at day 60 in some patients (a result of surviving recipient T cells and thymic progenitors).

It was with unique molecular identifiers that the TCRbeta library was prepared. A single record per CDR3 protein comes from TCRdb applying MiXCR to the PCR reads. The top ten clones hold just over 2% of a sample with approximately 500,000 distinct CDR3 sequences, about 10% of them seen once. This clonotype was picked up many times. The antigen is not known. Germline V lookup: CDR1 SGHDT, CDR2 YYEEEE. The V gene lost 4 bases and the J gene lost 1 base, with 14 bases spanning the gap. This CDR3 has 15 amino acids. The starting material was PBMCs, obtained before TCRalphabeta/CD19-depleted stem cell transplant. This TCR was recovered from a child aged 2-15 years with inherited bone marrow failure, due to receive a stem cell transplant. This chain joins TRBV5-6 and TRBJ2-5, with D possibly matching TRBD2 (5 bases). CDR3 DNA sequence: TGTGCCAGCAGCGGGGTTCTAGCAGCCCAAGAGACCCAGTACTTC. It codes for CASSGVLAAQETQYF.